Listed below are T cell receptor beta chains from one sample, sequenced in a study of type 1 regulatory T cells. A single record per CDR3 protein comes from TCRdb applying MiXCR to the reads. In the table there are roughly 71,000 distinct CDR3 sequences, about 60% of which are singletons. Antigen specificity for these receptors is unknown. Sample: cultured T cells, either the whole culture or a sorted T cell fraction (not recorded which). The source of these receptors is a human donor in good health. CDR3s include the opening cysteine and the closing phenylalanine or tryptophan. D genes are given only for firm matches. Only some rows state a clone size, as once, few, many or a class for expanded clones.

>TRBJ2-2|TRBV6-2/TRBV6-3|NA|NA
CASRNNVVTGELFF
TGTGCCAGCAGAAACAACGTCGTCACCGGGGAGCTGTTTTTT
>TRBJ2-1|TRBV27|NA|NA
CASSTRLSYNEQFF
TGTGCCAGCAGTACCCGACTCTCCTACAATGAGCAGTTCTTC
>TRBJ2-1|TRBV7-8|TRBD2|NA
CASSLALVLAGANEQFF
TGTGCCAGCAGCTTAGCGTTGGTACTAGCGGGAGCAAATGAGCAGTTCTTC
>TRBJ1-5|TRBV6-6|TRBD1|NA
CASSSRTGTLQPQHF
TGTGCCAGCAGTTCACGGACAGGGACCCTTCAGCCCCAGCATTTT
>TRBJ2-7|TRBV4-1|NA|many
CASSPRDSSSYEQYF
TGCGCCAGCAGCCCCCGGGACTCGAGCTCCTACGAGCAGTACTTC
>TRBJ2-2|TRBV12-5|NA|NA
CASGLIQADTGELFF
TGTGCTAGTGGTTTGATCCAAGCGGACACCGGGGAGCTGTTTTTT
>TRBJ2-3|TRBV28|TRBD2|few
CASSLGLAGGPDTQYF
TGTGCCAGCAGTTTGGGACTAGCGGGAGGACCGGATACGCAGTATTTT
>TRBJ1-3|TRBV20-1|TRBD1|NA
CSVSTGASSGNTIYF
TGCAGTGTCTCGACAGGGGCATCAAGTGGAAACACCATATATTTT
>TRBJ2-2|TRBV10-3|TRBD2|NA
CAISESLAGRELFF
TGTGCCATCAGTGAGTCGTTAGCGGGAAGGGAGCTGTTTTTT
>TRBJ2-7|TRBV4-3|TRBD2|NA
CASSQETGLKYEQYF
TGCGCCAGCAGCCAAGAGACGGGACTAAAGTACGAGCAGTACTTC
>TRBJ1-1|TRBV12-3/TRBV12-4|NA|NA
CASSLANTEAFF
TGTGCCAGCAGTTTGGCTAACACTGAAGCTTTCTTT
>TRBJ2-2|TRBV20-1|TRBD2|few
CSAMKREVTGELFF
TGCAGTGCTATGAAGCGGGAGGTCACCGGGGAGCTGTTTTTT
>TRBJ2-1|TRBV18|TRBD2|NA
CASSPSLTSGTTYNEQFF
TGTGCCAGCTCACCAAGTTTAACTAGCGGGACCACCTACAATGAGCAGTTCTTC
>TRBJ2-7|TRBV18|TRBD2|NA
CASSVGGSSYEQYF
TGTGCCAGCTCGGTGGGAGGGAGCTCCTACGAGCAGTACTTC
>TRBJ2-7|TRBV28|NA|few
CASSFARREQYF
TGTGCCAGCAGTTTTGCTCGTCGGGAGCAGTACTTC
>TRBJ2-5|TRBV19|TRBD2|NA
CASSMGLAETQYF
TGTGCCAGTAGTATGGGACTAGCGGAGACCCAGTACTTC
>TRBJ2-1|TRBV20-1|TRBD2|NA
CSARAPLAGFSNEQFF
TGCAGTGCTAGAGCCCCCTTAGCGGGGTTCTCCAATGAGCAGTTCTTC
>TRBJ2-3|TRBV20-1|TRBD1|NA
CSPSGTGTTDTQYF
TGCAGCCCATCCGGGACAGGGACAACAGATACGCAGTATTTT
>TRBJ2-1|TRBV6-2/TRBV6-3|TRBD1|few
CASSNTGDWNEQFF
TGTGCCAGCAGTAACACAGGGGATTGGAATGAGCAGTTCTTC
>TRBJ2-3|TRBV6-1|TRBD2|NA
CASSPLAGGAKTSTDTQYF
TGTGCCAGCAGTCCACTAGCGGGAGGAGCGAAGACTAGCACAGATACGCAGTATTTT
>TRBJ2-7|TRBV11-2|TRBD2|NA
CASRPTGTSGRRSSYEQYF
TGTGCCAGCAGGCCAACCGGGACTAGCGGGCGAAGAAGCTCCTACGAGCAGTACTTC
>TRBJ1-4|TRBV11-2|NA|NA
CASSLGGFTNEKLFF
TGTGCCAGCAGCTTAGGGGGATTTACTAATGAAAAACTGTTTTTT
>TRBJ1-1|TRBV20-1|TRBD1|few
CSVTDRGTLNTEAFF
TGCAGTGTTACAGACAGGGGGACATTGAACACTGAAGCTTTCTTT
>TRBJ2-3|TRBV25-1|NA|few
CASAASSSFSDTQYF
TGTGCCAGCGCCGCTAGCTCGTCCTTCTCAGATACGCAGTATTTT